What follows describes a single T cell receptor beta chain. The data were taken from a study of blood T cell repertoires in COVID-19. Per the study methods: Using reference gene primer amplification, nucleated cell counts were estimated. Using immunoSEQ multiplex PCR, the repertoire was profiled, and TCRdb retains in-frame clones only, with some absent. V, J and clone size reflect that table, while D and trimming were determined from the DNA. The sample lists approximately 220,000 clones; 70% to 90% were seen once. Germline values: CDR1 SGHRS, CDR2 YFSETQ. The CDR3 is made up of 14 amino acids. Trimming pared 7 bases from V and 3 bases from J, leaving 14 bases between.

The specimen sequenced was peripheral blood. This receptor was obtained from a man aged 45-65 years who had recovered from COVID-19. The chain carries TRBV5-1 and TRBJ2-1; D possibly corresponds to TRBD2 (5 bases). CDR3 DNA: TGCGCCAGCTTCCCCTCGGGGAGCTACAATGAGCAGTTCTTC. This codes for CASFPSGSYNEQFF.